This T cell receptor (beta chain) is drawn from a study of cytomegalovirus exposure and HLA in healthy donors. Whole-study results and caveats: The availability of immune exposure information extended only to CMV serostatus. An analysis done earlier found most TCR beta V segments productive about 87% or about 30% of the time.

From germline, CDR1 is PRHDT and CDR2 FYEKMQ (reference sequence). This CDR3 contains 14 residues. V was pared by 1 base and J by 4 bases, with 10 bases between. PCR used 60 Vbeta primers and 13 Jbeta primers. In the original workflow: In a later analysis, about 9.9 million of 60 million to 80 million unique beta chains occurred in at least two donors. Sequenced by immunoSEQ multiplex PCR; TCRdb stores in-frame clones only, minus some. The DNA gave D and trimming, while V, J and clone size come from that table. Seen here are 150,000 or so clones, roughly 72% observed once, and the top ten hold 2% to 2.5%. On this clone: The target antigen is unknown.

The TCR originated in a man aged 25-45 years in good health and CMV-seronegative. The sample taken for sequencing was PBMCs. V usage is TRBV13 and J usage is TRBJ1-2; tentatively, D is TRBD1 (6 bases). The CDR3 DNA is TGTGCCAGCAGCTTAGAGGGGGGGCTCTATGGCTACACCTTC. Translated: CASSLEGGLYGYTF.